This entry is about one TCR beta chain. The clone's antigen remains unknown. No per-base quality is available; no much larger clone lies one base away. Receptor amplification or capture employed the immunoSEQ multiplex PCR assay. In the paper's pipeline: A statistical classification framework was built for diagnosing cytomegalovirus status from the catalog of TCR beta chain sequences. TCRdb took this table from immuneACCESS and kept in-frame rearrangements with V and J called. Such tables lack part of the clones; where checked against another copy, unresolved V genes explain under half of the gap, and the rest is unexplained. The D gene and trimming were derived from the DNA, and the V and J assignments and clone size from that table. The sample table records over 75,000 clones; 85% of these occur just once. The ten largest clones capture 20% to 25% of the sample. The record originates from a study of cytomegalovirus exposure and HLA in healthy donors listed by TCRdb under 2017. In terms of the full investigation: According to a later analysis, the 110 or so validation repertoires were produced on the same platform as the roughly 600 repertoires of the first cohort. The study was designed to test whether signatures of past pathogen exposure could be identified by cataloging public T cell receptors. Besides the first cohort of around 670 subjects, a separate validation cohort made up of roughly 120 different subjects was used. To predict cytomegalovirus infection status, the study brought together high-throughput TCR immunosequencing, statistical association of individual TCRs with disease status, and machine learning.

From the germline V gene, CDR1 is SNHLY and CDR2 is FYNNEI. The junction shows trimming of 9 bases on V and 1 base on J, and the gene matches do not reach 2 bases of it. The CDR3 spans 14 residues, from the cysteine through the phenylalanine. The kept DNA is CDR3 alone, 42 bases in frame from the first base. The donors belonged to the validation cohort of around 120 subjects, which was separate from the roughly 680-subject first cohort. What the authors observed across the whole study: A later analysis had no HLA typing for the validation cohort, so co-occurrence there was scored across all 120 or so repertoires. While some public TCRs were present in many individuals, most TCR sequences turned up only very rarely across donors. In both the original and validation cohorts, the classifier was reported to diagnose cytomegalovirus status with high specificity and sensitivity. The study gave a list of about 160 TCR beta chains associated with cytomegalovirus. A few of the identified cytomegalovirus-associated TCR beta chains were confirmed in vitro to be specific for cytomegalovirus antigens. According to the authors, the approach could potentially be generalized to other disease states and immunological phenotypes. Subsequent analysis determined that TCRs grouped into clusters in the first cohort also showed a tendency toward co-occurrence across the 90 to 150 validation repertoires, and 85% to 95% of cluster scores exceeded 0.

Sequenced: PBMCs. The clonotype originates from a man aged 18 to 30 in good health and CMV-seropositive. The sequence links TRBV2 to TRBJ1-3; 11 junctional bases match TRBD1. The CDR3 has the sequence CASRDRGSGNTIYF. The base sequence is TGTGCCAGTCGGGACAGGGGGTCTGGAAACACCATATATTTT. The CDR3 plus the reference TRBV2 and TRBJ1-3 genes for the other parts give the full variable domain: EPEVTQTPSHQVTQMGQEVILRCVPISNHLYFYWYRQILGQKVEFLVSFYNNEISEKSEIFDDQFSVERPDGSNFTLKIRSTKLEDSAMYFCASRDRGSGNTIYFGEGSWLTVV.